The 20 T cell receptor beta chains presented below share a single source sample, sequenced in a study of blood T cell repertoires in COVID-19. Using immunoSEQ multiplex PCR, the repertoire was profiled, and TCRdb retains in-frame clones only, with some absent. The top ten hold 2% to 3% of the sample, which has 200,000 to 250,000 clones, over 65% seen once. The sequencing sample was made of peripheral blood. These receptors came from a woman in her 70s with active or convalescent COVID-19.

This chain joins TRBV11-2 and TRBJ2-1; 7 bases agree with TRBD2. The J segment lost 6 bases and the V segment lost 5 bases, leaving 13 bases of the junction unmatched. The CDR3 consists of 16 residues. From germline, CDR1 is SGHAT and CDR2 FQNNGV. The CDR3 DNA sequence: TGTGCCAGCAGCCCCCGGGGCCTGCCGGGGGGCAATGAGCAGTTCTTC. This encodes CASSPRGLPGGNEQFF.

The rearrangement joins TRBV20-1 to TRBJ1-2; unclear D gene. The germline CDR1 and CDR2 sequences are DFQATT and SNEGSKA (reference sequence). This CDR3 is 11 amino acids long. Trimming stripped 6 bases from V and 4 bases from J, with 9 bases between. The CDR3 spells CSAPSGYGYTF. CDR3 sequence (DNA): TGCAGTGCGCCCTCGGGCTATGGCTACACCTTC.

The rearrangement joins TRBV19 to TRBJ1-1, with 10 bases lining up with TRBD1. The CDR3 sequence is 14 residues long. Germline V gene data show CDR1 as LNHDA and CDR2 as SQIVND (reference sequence). Trimming took 5 bases from V and 3 from J; bases not matched to a gene: 3. CDR3 nucleotides: TGTGCCAGTAGTGCGACAGGGGGCTACACTGAAGCTTTCTTT. Translated: CASSATGGYTEAFF.

The V call is TRBV7-8, the J call TRBJ2-2; TRBD2 might be the D (6 bases). The V and J ends lost 9 bases and 6 bases respectively, with 20 bases between them. This CDR3 is built from 15 residues. Per germline, CDR1 SGHVS and CDR2 FQNEAQ. The CDR3 region has the DNA TGTGCCAGTTGGGGAGGTGACAGATTCTCCGGGGAGCTGTTTTTT. It codes for CASWGGDRFSGELFF.

The V call is TRBV7-2, the J call TRBJ1-1, with D possibly being TRBD1 (5 bases). V was pared by 6 bases and J by 4 bases, with 9 bases between. The germline CDR1 and CDR2 sequences are SGHTA and FQGNSA. The CDR3 has 12 residues. CDR3 coding DNA: TGTGCCAGCAGAGACAGATCCACTGAAGCTTTCTTT. It encodes CASRDRSTEAFF.

The genes are TRBV6-5 and TRBJ1-1, with a possible D match to TRBD1 (5 bases). The CDR3 length is 12 residues. The ends were cut back, 8 bases at V and 1 base at J, with 8 bases in the middle. The germline V gene encodes CDR1 MNHEY and CDR2 SVGAGI. CDR3 DNA sequence: TGTGCCAGCGGGGGAGGGAACACTGAAGCTTTCTTT. Translated: CASGGGNTEAFF.

V and J are TRBV10-1 and TRBJ2-2; D possibly corresponds to TRBD1 (5 bases). V shed 8 bases and J shed 7 bases, with 14 bases lying between them. The CDR3 has 13 residues. Germline CDR1 WNHNN, CDR2 SYGVQD (reference sequence). CDR3: CASQDRTNGELFF. In DNA form, the CDR3 reads TGCGCCAGCCAGGACCGGACAAACGGGGAGCTGTTTTTT.

This chain links TRBV6-5 with TRBJ1-2; 11 nucleotides align to TRBD1. The germline V gene has CDR1 MNHEY and CDR2 SVGAGI. The CDR3 covers 16 residues. V trimming: 4 bases; J trimming: 2 bases; junction bases outside the gene matches: 6. The CDR3 loop reads CASSFSRTGGNYGYTF. In DNA form, the CDR3 reads TGTGCCAGCAGTTTCTCCCGGACAGGGGGCAACTATGGCTACACCTTC.

The chain links TRBV7-9 to TRBJ1-2; TRBD1 agrees at 11 bases. Germline CDR1 is SEHNR and CDR2 is FQNEAQ (reference sequence). CDR3 length: 15 residues. J lost 4 bases, V lost 5 bases, and 6 bases had no gene match. CDR3 in DNA: TGTGCCAGCAGCCAAGGACAGGGGGCTTCCTATGGCTACACCTTC. Protein product: CASSQGQGASYGYTF.

CDR3 residues: CSVEGQTNYGYTF. The CDR3 DNA sequence: TGCAGCGTTGAAGGACAGACTAACTATGGCTACACCTTC. The rearrangement joins TRBV29-1 to TRBJ1-2; tentative D call: TRBD1 (5 bases). This CDR3 has 13 amino acids. The germline V and J ends were trimmed by 1 base and 0 bases, with 6 bases remaining between them. Germline V gene sequence: CDR1 SQVTM, CDR2 ANQGSEA.

The CDR3: CASSPDSPRTEAFF. Here the CDR3 DNA reads TGTGCCAGCAGCCCCGACAGCCCCCGGACTGAAGCTTTCTTT. V usage is TRBV3-1 (or the pseudogene TRBV3-2) and J usage is TRBJ1-1, with a weak D call TRBD1 (5 bases). CDR1 and CDR2 from the germline V gene are LGHDT and YNNKEL (reference sequence). This CDR3 region has 14 residues. V was cut by 4 bases and J by 5 bases, with 14 bases left in between.

The chain employs TRBV24-1 and TRBJ1-5, with D possibly being TRBD1 (5 bases). Germline assignment: CDR1 KGHDR and CDR2 SFDVKD. V was trimmed by 5 bases and J by 6 bases, leaving 10 bases between them. CDR3 length: 13 residues. The CDR3, as DNA: TGTGCCACCAGTGGGGGGGTGGGTCAGCCCCAGCATTTT. Protein: CATSGGVGQPQHF.

This rearrangement joins TRBV7-8 to TRBJ2-1; weak D call: TRBD1 (6 bases). The ends were cut back, 3 bases at V and 3 bases at J, with 9 bases in the middle. CDR1 and CDR2 (germline): SGHVS, FQNEAQ. CDR3 length: 14 residues. The CDR3, as DNA: TGTGCCAGCAGCTTGGGACACCTCTACAATGAGCAGTTCTTC. It yields the protein CASSLGHLYNEQFF.

As DNA, the CDR3 is TGTGCCAGCTCACCCGACAGGGATTCTGAAGCTTTCTTT. Translated, it gives CASSPDRDSEAFF. The chain combines TRBV18 with TRBJ1-1, with 7 nucleotides matching TRBD1. This CDR3 contains 13 residues. CDR1 and CDR2 from the germline V gene are KGHSH and LQKENI. V lost 3 bases, J lost 6 bases, and 4 bases stayed unmatched.

The rearrangement uses TRBV9 and TRBJ2-2, with TRBD2 as a possible D gene (5 bases). Germline V gene sequence: CDR1 SGDLS, CDR2 YYNGEE. Trimming shortened V by 0 bases and J by 3 bases, and 9 bases separated the two germline ends. The CDR3 is 15 residues long. This chain's CDR3 is CASSVGGEYTGELFF. In DNA form, the CDR3 reads TGTGCCAGCAGCGTAGGTGGGGAGTACACCGGGGAGCTGTTTTTT. The full variable domain, in which reference TRBV9 and TRBJ2-2 provide the parts outside the CDR3, is DSGVTQTPKHLITATGQRVTLRCSPRSGDLSVYWYQQSLDQGLQFLIQYYNGEERAKGNILERFSAQQFPDLHSELNLSSLELGDSALYFCASSVGGEYTGELFFGEGSRLTVL.

The J gene is TRBJ2-2, the V gene TRBV5-6, with 7 positions matching TRBD1. This CDR3 is built from 13 residues. V lost 4 bases and J lost 6; bases outside the gene matches: 3. From germline, CDR1 is SGHDT and CDR2 YYEEEE. The DNA of the CDR3 is TGTGCCAGCAGCCTGACAGGGCCCGGGGAGCTGTTTTTT. Amino acids: CASSLTGPGELFF.

This rearrangement joins TRBV3-1 (or the pseudogene TRBV3-2) to TRBJ1-1, with a weak D call TRBD1 (6 bases). The V gene's germline CDR1 is LGHDT and CDR2 YNNKEL (reference sequence). V was cut by 5 bases and J by 1 base, with 11 bases left in between. CDR3 length equals 14 residues. In DNA, the CDR3 is TGTGCCAGCAGCTCACCGGGACAGAACACTGAAGCTTTCTTT. Protein product: CASSSPGQNTEAFF.

The chain employs TRBV4-3 and TRBJ1-6; unclear D gene. V gave up 3 bases and J gave up 11 bases, with 11 bases separating them. The V gene's germline CDR1 is LGHNA and CDR2 YSLEER. This CDR3 contains 13 residues. The CDR3 sequence is CASSQSWEPPLHF. CDR3 bases: TGCGCCAGCAGCCAGTCTTGGGAGCCACCCCTCCACTTT.

The V call is TRBV6-5, the J call TRBJ1-3; D may be TRBD1 (5 bases). Trimming removed 0 bases at V and 3 bases at J, with 12 bases between. CDR3 length: 16 residues. Germline V CDR1 and CDR2: MNHEY, SVGAGI. This CDR3 reads CASSYSGQGYGNTIYF. The CDR3 nucleotides read TGTGCCAGCAGTTACTCGGGTCAGGGCTATGGAAACACCATATATTTT.

This clone turned up a few times. Other DNA sequences in this sample translate to the same CDR3. The V and J genes are TRBV7-2 and TRBJ2-5; D is uncertain. The CDR3 is 13 residues long. From germline, CDR1 is SGHTA and CDR2 FQGNSA. V lost 1 base, J lost 5 bases, and 8 bases lay in between. The CDR3 nucleotides read TGTGCCAGCAGCTTAGTGGGCAGGGAGACCCAGTACTTC. Translated: CASSLVGRETQYF.